Described below is a single TCR beta chain sequence and its context. Its target is unknown. These data are taken from a study of cytomegalovirus exposure and HLA in healthy donors. It was with 60 Vbeta and 13 Jbeta primers that the PCR ran. The data were produced by immunoSEQ multiplex PCR, yet TCRdb's version contains in-frame clones alone and is incomplete. The sample holds approximately 210,000 clones, roughly four fifths seen once. Study conclusions and caveats: Later analysis identified 15,000 to 20,000 TCR beta sequences associated with HLA alleles, using a false discovery rate threshold of 0.05. In the analysis, some V segments, TRBV6-2 and TRBV6-3 included, were excluded as indistinguishable.

V was cut by 3 bases and J by 6 bases, with 15 bases left in between. CDR3 length equals 15 residues. Germline V lookup: CDR1 SGDLS, CDR2 YYNGEE. Material: PBMCs. The chain recombines TRBV9 with TRBJ2-2; TRBD2 is a possible D gene (5 bases). The source is a man aged 18 to 29 in good health and CMV-seronegative. CDR3 nucleotides: TGTGCCAGCAGCGCTGCTCCGGACGGGGCCGGGGAGCTGTTTTTT. It is translated as CASSAAPDGAGELFF.